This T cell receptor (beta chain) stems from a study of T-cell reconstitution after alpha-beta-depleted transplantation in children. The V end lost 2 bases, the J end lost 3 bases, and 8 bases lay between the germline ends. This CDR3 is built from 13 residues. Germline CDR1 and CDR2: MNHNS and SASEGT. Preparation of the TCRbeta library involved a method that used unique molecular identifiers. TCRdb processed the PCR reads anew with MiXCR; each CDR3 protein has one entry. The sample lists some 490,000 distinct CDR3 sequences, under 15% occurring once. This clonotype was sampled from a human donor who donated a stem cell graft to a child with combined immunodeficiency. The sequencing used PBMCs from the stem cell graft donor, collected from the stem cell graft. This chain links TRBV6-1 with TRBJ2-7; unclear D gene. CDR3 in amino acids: CASSETLGYEQYF. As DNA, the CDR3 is TGTGCCAGCAGTGAAACGTTAGGCTACGAGCAGTACTTC.